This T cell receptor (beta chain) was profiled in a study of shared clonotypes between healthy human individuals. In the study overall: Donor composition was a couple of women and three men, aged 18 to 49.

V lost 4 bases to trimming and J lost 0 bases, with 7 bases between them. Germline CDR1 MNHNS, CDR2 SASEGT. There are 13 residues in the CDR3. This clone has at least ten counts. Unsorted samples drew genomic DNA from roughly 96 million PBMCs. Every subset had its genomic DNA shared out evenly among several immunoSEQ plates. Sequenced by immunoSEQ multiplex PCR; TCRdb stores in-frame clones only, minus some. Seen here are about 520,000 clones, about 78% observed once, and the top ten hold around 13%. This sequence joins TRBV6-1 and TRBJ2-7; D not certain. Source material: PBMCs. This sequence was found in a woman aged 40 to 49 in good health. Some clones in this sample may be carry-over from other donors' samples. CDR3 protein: CASSVRPSYEQYF. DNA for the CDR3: TGTGCCAGCAGTGTCAGGCCCTCCTACGAGCAGTACTTC.